The next 14 T cell receptor beta chains were all read from a single sample in a study of blood T cell repertoires in COVID-19. Only in-frame clones appear in the TCRdb table, and some are missing; sequencing was by immunoSEQ multiplex PCR. This sample has fewer than 120,000 clones, with roughly four fifths found just once. Sequencing was performed on peripheral blood. These receptor sequences come from a woman in her fifties or sixties with acute or convalescent COVID-19.

The chain joins TRBV2 to TRBJ1-5; D is undetermined. Germline V gene sequence: CDR1 SNHLY, CDR2 FYNNEI. The CDR3 is 14 residues long. Trimming shortened V by 6 bases and J by 0 bases, and 9 bases separated the two germline ends. The CDR3 DNA reads as TGTGCCAGCAGAGAGGGCCTTAGCAATCAGCCCCAGCATTTT. As protein: CASREGLSNQPQHF.

The chain couples TRBV2 to TRBJ2-4; 14 positions match TRBD2. Germline CDR1 is SNHLY and CDR2 is FYNNEI. This CDR3 is 14 amino acids long. The V and J ends lost 6 bases and 6 bases, in that order; junction bases with no gene match: 1. Here the CDR3 DNA reads TGTGCCAGCAGCGGGACTAGCGGGGGAAACATTCAGTACTTC. Translated: CASSGTSGGNIQYF.

In this sample, this clone turned up a few times. The chain employs TRBV19 and TRBJ1-4, with TRBD1 matching over 7 bases. This CDR3 comprises 21 residues. Germline V gene sequence: CDR1 LNHDA, CDR2 SQIVND (reference sequence). V lost 5 bases and J lost 0; bases outside the gene matches: 21. DNA for the CDR3: TGTGCCAGTAGTTTCAATTACCCGGGACAGTTAAGGGGTGCAACTAATGAAAAACTGTTTTTT. This encodes CASSFNYPGQLRGATNEKLFF.

The chain uses TRBV29-1 and TRBJ1-1, with D unresolved. The CDR3 totals 11 residues. V gave up 4 bases and J gave up 3 bases, with 6 bases separating them. Germline assignment: CDR1 SQVTM and CDR2 ANQGSEA. In nucleotides, the CDR3 is TGCAGCGTTGCCGGTGACACTGAAGCTTTCTTT. Its protein is CSVAGDTEAFF.

This clone was counted a few times. The chain recombines TRBV6-5 with TRBJ2-7; 12 nucleotides line up with TRBD2. The CDR3 totals 12 residues. Germline CDR1 MNHEY, CDR2 SVGAGI. Trimming at V came to 6 bases and at J to 6 bases, leaving 0 bases not matched to a gene. The CDR3 loop is CASRLAGGEQYF. CDR3 DNA sequence: TGTGCCAGCAGACTAGCGGGGGGCGAGCAGTACTTC.

V is TRBV27 and J is TRBJ2-7, with 8 nucleotides matching TRBD1. Per germline, CDR1 MNHEY and CDR2 SMNVEV (reference sequence). The ends lost 5 bases at V and 4 bases at J; junction bases unmatched: 7. CDR3 length equals 14 residues. The CDR3 sequence is CASSSRDRWYEQYF. The CDR3 nucleotides are TGTGCCAGCAGTAGCAGGGACAGGTGGTACGAGCAGTACTTC.

The V call is TRBV12-5, the J call TRBJ1-3; D is ambiguous. This CDR3 region has 12 residues. The germline gives CDR1 LGHNT, CDR2 FRNRAP. The V gene lost 5 bases and the J gene lost 10 bases, with 12 bases spanning the gap. The CDR3: CASGAPGRTIYF. In DNA, the CDR3 is TGTGCTAGTGGTGCTCCAGGTAGGACCATATATTTT.

This clone has a handful of counts. V is TRBV2 and J is TRBJ2-5; D unclear. This CDR3 is built from 10 residues. Trimming removed 4 bases from V and 14 bases from J, with 11 bases in between. CDR1 and CDR2 (germline): SNHLY, FYNNEI. The CDR3 bases are TGTGCCAGCAGTGTTAACCTGGCCTACTTC. Translating it yields CASSVNLAYF.

The chain has TRBV5-1 and TRBJ1-1, with D possibly TRBD1 on 6 matching bases. V lost 4 bases and J 2 bases, leaving 15 bases between the germline ends. Germline lookup yields CDR1 SGHRS and CDR2 YFSETQ. The CDR3 length is 15 residues. CDR3 DNA sequence: TGCGCCAGCAGCAAACGGACAGACTTTAACACTGAAGCTTTCTTT. It translates to CASSKRTDFNTEAFF.

A few counts support this clone. At one of its ends the junction is not consistent with the germline gene, which may arise from a read error. The J gene is TRBJ2-7, the V gene TRBV30; TRBD2 aligns across 11 bases. This CDR3 contains 15 residues. Germline loops: CDR1 GTSNPN, CDR2 SVGIG (reference sequence). This chain's CDR3 is CAWSVAGLAGGHRSF. As DNA, the CDR3 is TGTGCCTGGAGTGTAGCCGGGCTAGCGGGGGGCCACCGGAGTTTC.

V usage is TRBV5-1 and J usage is TRBJ2-1, with D possibly being TRBD2 (5 bases). Trimming removed 1 base from V and 5 bases from J, with 16 bases in between. The CDR3 length is 16 residues. Germline CDR1 reads SGHRS; CDR2 reads YFSETQ. CDR3 DNA sequence: TGCGCCAGCAGCTTGTCTCTGCGAGCGGCAAACAATGAGCAGTTCTTC. This codes for CASSLSLRAANNEQFF.

This clone was observed once. The CDR3 loop is CASEGQSDTEAFF. In DNA form, the CDR3 reads TGTGCCAGCGAGGGACAGTCTGACACTGAAGCTTTCTTT. The V gene is TRBV6-5, the J gene TRBJ1-1; 7 nucleotides align to TRBD1. Germline loops: CDR1 MNHEY, CDR2 SVGAGI. This CDR3 spans 13 amino acids. V trimming: 8 bases; J trimming: 3 bases; junction bases outside the gene matches: 6.

This clone turned up a few times. V is TRBV12-3 or TRBV12-4 and J is TRBJ1-1; the D is unclear. The V gene lost 8 bases and the J gene lost 4 bases, with 8 bases spanning the gap. There are 11 residues in the CDR3. This chain's CDR3 is CASLPLTEAFF. The CDR3 DNA reads TGTGCCAGCCTACCCCTCACTGAAGCTTTCTTT.

There are many counts of this clone. This rearrangement joins TRBV7-2 to TRBJ1-2, with D perhaps matching TRBD1 (5 bases). The length of the CDR3 is 16 residues. Germline V lookup: CDR1 SGHTA, CDR2 FQGNSA. Trimming pared 2 bases from V and 1 base from J, leaving 14 bases between. The chain's CDR3 is CASSLSSTVLNYGYTF. CDR3 bases: TGTGCCAGCAGCTTAAGTTCGACAGTGCTTAACTATGGCTACACCTTC.